What follows is one T cell receptor beta chain and its context. The specificity of this receptor is unknown. No much larger clone is present one base from it, and per-base qualities are unavailable. Libraries were prepared through PCR. The run used an Illumina HiSeq 2500. To reduce PCR and sequencing biases, unique molecular identifiers were incorporated into the TCR beta cDNA libraries. Roughly 500,000 cDNA molecules were obtained for every 1 to 10 million input T cells, so each molecule roughly corresponded to one T cell. The patient libraries were prepared and sequenced using the same protocol as the earlier healthy control dataset. Samples belonging to the same batch were prepared together, multiplexed and sequenced on a shared HiSeq lane. The authors' analysis ran thus. MIGEC was used to process the raw barcoded reads, and molecular identifier groups with only a single read were discarded before consensus assembly and CDR3 extraction. Clonotype tables were post-analysed with VDJtools, normalizing diversity by down-sampling all datasets to the smallest sample size. In repertoire overlap clustering, CDR3 amino acid sequences, but not nucleotide sequences, were matched to correct batch-related cross-sample contamination. The public reads were run again by TCRdb, first through fastp at Q25 and then through MiXCR, and only productive beta chains were kept. Each entry is one CDR3 protein sequence, shown with its most common DNA and genes. The V and J calls come from TCRdb's annotation, not from the publication. For this sample the table gives roughly 400,000 distinct CDR3 sequences, of which less than 40% were detected only once. The ten top clones hold around 8% of the sample.

To demonstrate the VDJtools post-analysis software, the study profiled TCR beta repertoires from the peripheral blood of about 13 young patients with multiple sclerosis. The multiple sclerosis patients were children and adolescents between roughly 6 and 17 years of age. The sample belongs to a study of post-analysis software for immune sequencing data (dated by TCRdb to between 2014 and 2017). Concerning the study at large: The recorded disease courses included relapsing-remitting, secondary progressive and progressive-relapsing multiple sclerosis, and some patients had no subtype annotation. Patient repertoires were compared against around 10 previously published healthy control repertoires from donors aged 6 to 25 years. A subset of samples was prepared in parallel using single-end sample barcoding, then pooled and co-amplified after Illumina adapter ligation.

V lost 3 bases and J lost 1 base; the stretch between them is 9 bases long. The cysteine opens and the phenylalanine closes a CDR3 of 14 amino acids. Kept here is only the CDR3 DNA, which spans 42 bases and is read in frame from base 1. From a lookup of the germline V gene, CDR1 and CDR2 are SGHVS and FNYEAQ. Summary of the overall study and its limitations: The control group was slightly older than the multiple sclerosis patient group. Multiple sclerosis patients had significantly lower normalized Chao1 diversity than controls, a result that suggests substantial peripheral T-cell clonal expansion. Direct clustering with F measure revealed strong co-clustering of samples prepared in the same batch, which led to a batch-effect correction. A few TRBV segments, including TRBV5-6, TRBV5-1 and TRBV20-1, were significantly more frequent in patients than controls.

The source material was blood. This receptor was taken from a girl aged 2 to 9 with multiple sclerosis. Recombination linked TRBV7-6 to TRBJ1-1, with TRBD1 perhaps the D gene, on 5 matching bases. This receptor has the CDR3 CASSFPGENTEAFF. The sequenced DNA is TGTGCCAGCAGCTTTCCGGGGGAGAACACTGAAGCTTTCTTT.